This T cell receptor beta chain was captured by sequencing in a study of cytomegalovirus exposure and HLA in healthy donors. Whole-study findings and limits: When analyzed later, the rates of TCR association showed variation by HLA locus, with DRB1 the most and HLA-C the fewest. Earlier analysis found most TCR beta V segments productive about 87% or about 30% of the time. Analysis was carried out at a later point, and it linked a missense DCLRE1C variant to TCR beta V- and J-gene trimming. Further analysis was carried out later, and it showed several of the most significant clusters appearing linked to common viral pathogens.

Concerning this clone itself: The target antigen is unknown.

The PCR contained 60 Vbeta and 13 Jbeta primers. Using immunoSEQ multiplex PCR, the repertoire was profiled, and TCRdb retains in-frame clones only, with some absent. This table has just under 70,000 clones, approximately 75% appearing once. V lost 4 bases to trimming and J lost 5 bases, with 12 bases between them. The CDR3 spans 14 residues. The V gene's germline CDR1 is SGHDN and CDR2 FVKESK. The chain is built from TRBV14 and TRBJ2-1, with D tentatively TRBD2 (6 bases). Sequencing was carried out using PBMCs. The source is a human donor in good health. CDR3 loop: CASSPSAGNNEQFF. In DNA form, the CDR3 reads TGTGCCAGCAGCCCATCTGCGGGAAACAATGAGCAGTTCTTC.